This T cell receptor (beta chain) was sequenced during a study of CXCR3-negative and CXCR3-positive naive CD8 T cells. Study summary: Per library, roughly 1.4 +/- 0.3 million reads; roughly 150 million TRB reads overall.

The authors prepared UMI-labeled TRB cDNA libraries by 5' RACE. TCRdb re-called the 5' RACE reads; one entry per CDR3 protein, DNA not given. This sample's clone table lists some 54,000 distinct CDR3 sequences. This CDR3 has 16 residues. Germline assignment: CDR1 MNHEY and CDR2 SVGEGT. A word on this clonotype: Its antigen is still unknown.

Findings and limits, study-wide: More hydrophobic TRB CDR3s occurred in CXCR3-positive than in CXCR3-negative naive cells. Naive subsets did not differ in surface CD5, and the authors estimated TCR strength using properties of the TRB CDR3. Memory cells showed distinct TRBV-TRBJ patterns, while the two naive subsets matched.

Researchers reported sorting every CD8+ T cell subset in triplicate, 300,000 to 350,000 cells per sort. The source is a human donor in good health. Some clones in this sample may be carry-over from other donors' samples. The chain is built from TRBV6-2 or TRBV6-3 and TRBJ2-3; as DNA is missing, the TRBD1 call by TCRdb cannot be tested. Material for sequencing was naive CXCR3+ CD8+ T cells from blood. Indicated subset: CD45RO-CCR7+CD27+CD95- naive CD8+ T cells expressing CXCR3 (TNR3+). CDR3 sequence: CASSYPPGILTDTQYF.